The clone carrying this TCR beta chain has only one observation. The germline V gene has CDR1 LGHNA and CDR2 YSLEER. The CDR3 contains 14 residues. With V trimmed by 4 bases and J by 7 bases, 7 bases remained unmatched. The sample originates from a study of blood T cell repertoires in COVID-19. Background on the study: Acute-phase and convalescent COVID-19 samples originated in the United States, Italy and Spain.

In the original processing: Amplification of reference gene primers was used by the study to estimate nucleated cell counts. TCRdb's copy holds only in-frame clones and misses some; the assay was immunoSEQ multiplex PCR. That table gives V, J and clone size, and the DNA gave D and trimming. This table has 85,000 to 100,000 clones, roughly 81% appearing once. Sample: peripheral blood. The chain recombines TRBV4-3 with TRBJ1-1; 9 bases fit TRBD1. The sequence derives from a man older than 75 with COVID-19, enrolled during active disease. DNA of the CDR3: TGCGCCAGCAGCCCAACCGGGACAGGGTTTGAAGCTTTCTTT. Residues: CASSPTGTGFEAFF.